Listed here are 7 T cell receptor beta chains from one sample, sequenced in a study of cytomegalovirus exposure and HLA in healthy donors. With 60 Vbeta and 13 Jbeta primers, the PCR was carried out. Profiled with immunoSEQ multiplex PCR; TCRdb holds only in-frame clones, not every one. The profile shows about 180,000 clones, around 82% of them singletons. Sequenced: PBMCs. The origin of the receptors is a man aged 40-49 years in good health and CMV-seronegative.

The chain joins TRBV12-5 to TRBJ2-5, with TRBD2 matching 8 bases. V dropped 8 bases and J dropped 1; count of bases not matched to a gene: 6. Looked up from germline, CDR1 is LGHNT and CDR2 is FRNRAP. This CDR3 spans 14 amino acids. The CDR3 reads CASTSGLGQETQYF. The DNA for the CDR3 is TGTGCTAGTACGTCGGGACTAGGCCAAGAGACCCAGTACTTC.

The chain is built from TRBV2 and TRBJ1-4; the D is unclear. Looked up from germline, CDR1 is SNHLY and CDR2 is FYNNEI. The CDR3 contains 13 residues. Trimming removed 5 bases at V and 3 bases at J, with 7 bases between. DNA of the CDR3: TGTGCCAGCAGTCCGGAGGCTAATGAAAAACTGTTTTTT. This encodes CASSPEANEKLFF.

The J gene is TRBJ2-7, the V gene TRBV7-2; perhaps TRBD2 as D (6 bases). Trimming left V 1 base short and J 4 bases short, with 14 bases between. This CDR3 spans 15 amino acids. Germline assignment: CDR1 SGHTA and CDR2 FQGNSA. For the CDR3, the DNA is TGTGCCAGCAGCTTAGGACTAGGGCCCGAGTACGAGCAGTACTTC. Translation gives CASSLGLGPEYEQYF.

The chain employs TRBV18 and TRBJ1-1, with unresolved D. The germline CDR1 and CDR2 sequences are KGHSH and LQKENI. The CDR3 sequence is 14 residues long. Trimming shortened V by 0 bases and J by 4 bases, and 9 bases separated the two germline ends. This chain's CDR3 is CASSPPDGSTEAFF. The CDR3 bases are TGTGCCAGCTCACCACCTGACGGGAGCACTGAAGCTTTCTTT.

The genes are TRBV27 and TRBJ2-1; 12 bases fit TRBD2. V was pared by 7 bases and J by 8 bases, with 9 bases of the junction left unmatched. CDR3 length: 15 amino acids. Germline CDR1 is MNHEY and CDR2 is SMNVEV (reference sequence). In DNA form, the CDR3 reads TGTGCCAGCAAATTTCTAGCGGGGGGGTTGGATGAGCAGTTCTTC. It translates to CASKFLAGGLDEQFF.

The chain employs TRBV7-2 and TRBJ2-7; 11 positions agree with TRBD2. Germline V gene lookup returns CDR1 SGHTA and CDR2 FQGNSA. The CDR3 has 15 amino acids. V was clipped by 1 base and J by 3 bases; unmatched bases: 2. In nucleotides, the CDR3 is TGTGCCAGCAGCTTAGGACTAGCGGGGCTCTACGAGCAGTACTTC. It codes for CASSLGLAGLYEQYF.

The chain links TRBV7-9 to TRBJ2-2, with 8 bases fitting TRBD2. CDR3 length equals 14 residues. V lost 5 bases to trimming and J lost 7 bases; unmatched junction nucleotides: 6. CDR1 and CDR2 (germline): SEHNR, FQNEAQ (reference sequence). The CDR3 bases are TGTGCCAGCAGCGCCCCGGGGGGGGACGGGGAGCTGTTTTTT. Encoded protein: CASSAPGGDGELFF.